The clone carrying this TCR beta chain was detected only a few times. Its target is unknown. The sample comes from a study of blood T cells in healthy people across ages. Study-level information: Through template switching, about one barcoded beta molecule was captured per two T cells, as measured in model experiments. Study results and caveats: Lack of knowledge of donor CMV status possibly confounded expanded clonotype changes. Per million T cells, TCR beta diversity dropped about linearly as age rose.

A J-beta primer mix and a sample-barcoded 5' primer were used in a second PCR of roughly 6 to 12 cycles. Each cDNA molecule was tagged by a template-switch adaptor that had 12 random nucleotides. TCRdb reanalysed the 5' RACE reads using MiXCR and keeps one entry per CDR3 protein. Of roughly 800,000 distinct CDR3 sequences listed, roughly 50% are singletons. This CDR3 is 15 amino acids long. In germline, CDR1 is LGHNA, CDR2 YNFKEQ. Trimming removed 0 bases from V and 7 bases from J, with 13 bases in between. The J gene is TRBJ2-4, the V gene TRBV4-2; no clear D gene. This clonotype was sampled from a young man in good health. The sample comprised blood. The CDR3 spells CASSQEERNLNIQYF. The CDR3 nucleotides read TGTGCCAGCAGCCAAGAGGAGAGGAACCTGAACATTCAGTACTTC.